The 21 T cell receptor beta chains in this list originate from one sample, sequenced in a study of T cell responses to AZD1222 COVID-19 vaccine. Clones were sequenced by immunoSEQ multiplex PCR, and TCRdb holds only the in-frame ones, with some missing. The sample holds about 100,000 clones, 89% seen once. Sequences were derived from peripheral blood, sampled on day 0 of AZD1222 vaccination. The source is an adult in good health.

CDR3 protein: CASSGALGPRGSYNEQFF. The CDR3 DNA reads TGTGCCAGCAGTGGAGCCCTGGGACCTCGGGGCTCCTACAATGAGCAGTTCTTC. The V and J genes are TRBV2 and TRBJ2-1, with D perhaps given as TRBD1 or TRBD2 (5 bases each). This CDR3 is 18 amino acids long. Germline V gives CDR1 SNHLY, CDR2 FYNNEI. Between the trimmed V and J ends, which lost 4 bases and 0 bases, there was a span of 19 bases.

This clone came up many times. V usage is TRBV4-1 and J usage is TRBJ2-7, with D tentatively TRBD1 (5 bases). Germline values: CDR1 MGHRA, CDR2 YSYEKL. Trimming stripped 3 bases from V and 6 bases from J, with 12 bases between. This CDR3 is built from 13 residues. The CDR3 coding sequence is TGCGCCAGCAGCCAGTCCGACAGTCGCGAGCAGTACTTC. This gives the protein CASSQSDSREQYF.

CDR3 nucleotide sequence: TGTGCCATCAGTGAGTCTGACGCGTACACTGAAGCTTTCTTT. It is translated as CAISESDAYTEAFF. This rearrangement joins TRBV10-3 to TRBJ1-1; D uncertain. The CDR3 has 14 residues. V lost 0 bases and J 3 bases, leaving 8 bases between the germline ends. Germline CDR1 is ENHRY and CDR2 is SYGVKD.

V gene TRBV19 combines with J gene TRBJ2-1; tentatively, D is TRBD2 (6 bases). The CDR3 extends over 13 amino acids. Germline loops: CDR1 LNHDA, CDR2 SQIVND (reference sequence). The V gene lost 5 bases and the J gene lost 7 bases, with 12 bases spanning the gap. The CDR3 spells CASSFGAGNEQFF. In DNA form, the CDR3 reads TGTGCCAGTAGTTTTGGGGCGGGGAATGAGCAGTTCTTC.

The chain employs TRBV7-6 and TRBJ2-1, with 14 bases fitting TRBD2. The germline V gene encodes CDR1 SGHVS and CDR2 FNYEAQ. V shed 4 bases and J 4 bases; nucleotides not matched to a gene: 6. This CDR3 is 17 amino acids long. The CDR3 protein is CASSSRTSGGRYNEQFF. The CDR3 bases are TGTGCCAGCAGCTCTAGGACTAGCGGGGGGCGATACAATGAGCAGTTCTTC.

This chain uses TRBV19 with TRBJ1-2; perhaps TRBD1 as D (6 bases). This CDR3 region has 13 residues. Germline V CDR1 and CDR2: LNHDA, SQIVND (reference sequence). V gave up 4 bases and J gave up 2 bases, with 8 bases separating them. As DNA, the CDR3 is TGTGCCAGTAGTAAACAGGGAAACTATGGCTACACCTTC. Residues: CASSKQGNYGYTF.

The genes are TRBV7-8 and TRBJ1-2; 8 nucleotides agree with TRBD1. V shed 4 bases and J 5 bases; nucleotides not matched to a gene: 3. This CDR3 has 13 amino acids. Germline CDR1 SGHVS, CDR2 FQNEAQ. The CDR3 nucleotides are TGTGCCAGCAGCTCAAGGACAGGGTATGGCTACACCTTC. Translated, it gives CASSSRTGYGYTF.

The chain employs TRBV18 and TRBJ1-4; the D gene is possibly TRBD1 (5 bases). The V end was cut by 4 bases, the J end by 5 bases, with 11 bases between. The CDR3 is 14 amino acids. The V gene's germline CDR1 is KGHSH and CDR2 LQKENI. The CDR3 region has the DNA TGTGCCAGCTCACTGACAGACAAGAATGAAAAACTGTTTTTT. Residues: CASSLTDKNEKLFF.

The chain combines TRBV7-8 with TRBJ2-7; D ambiguous. Germline V lookup: CDR1 SGHVS, CDR2 FQNEAQ. CDR3 size: 16 residues. Deletions cut 5 bases from V and 3 bases from J, with 20 bases between. The CDR3 spells CASSLTASGPHYEQYF. CDR3 bases: TGTGCCAGCAGCCTCACAGCCTCCGGCCCCCACTACGAGCAGTACTTC. The full variable domain, with the rest looked up from reference TRBV7-8 and TRBJ2-7, is GAGVSQSPRYKVAKRGQDVALRCDPISGHVSLFWYQQALGQGPEFLTYFQNEAQLDKSGLPSDRFFAERPEGSVSTLKIQRTQQEDSAVYLCASSLTASGPHYEQYFGPGTRLTVT.

The chain carries TRBV18 and TRBJ2-5, with TRBD1 matching 7 bases. V lost 3 bases, J lost 5 bases, and 9 bases stayed unmatched. This CDR3 contains 15 residues. Germline V CDR1 and CDR2: KGHSH, LQKENI. The CDR3 nucleotides are TGTGCCAGCTCACCTACAGGGGTTGGGGCGGAGACCCAGTACTTC. It specifies CASSPTGVGAETQYF.

The chain employs TRBV6-1 and TRBJ1-1; TRBD1 aligns across 8 bases. This CDR3 is built from 15 residues. V was clipped by 2 bases and J by 4 bases; unmatched bases: 6. Germline lookup yields CDR1 MNHNS and CDR2 SASEGT. The CDR3 loop is CASSEQWTGSTEAFF. In DNA, the CDR3 is TGTGCCAGCAGTGAACAGTGGACAGGGAGCACTGAAGCTTTCTTT.

J is TRBJ2-2 and V is TRBV29-1; perhaps TRBD2 as D (6 bases). This CDR3 has 15 amino acids. Deletions cut 3 bases from V and 1 base from J, with 12 bases between. Germline assignment: CDR1 SQVTM and CDR2 ANQGSEA. Here the CDR3 DNA reads TGCAGCGTTGATGCGGGGCTCCGGAACACCGGGGAGCTGTTTTTT. Translation: CSVDAGLRNTGELFF.

The rearrangement links TRBV3-1 (or the pseudogene TRBV3-2) to TRBJ2-5; D may match TRBD1 or TRBD2 (6 bases each). V lost 1 base and J lost 3, with 15 bases in between. The germline gives CDR1 LGHDT, CDR2 YNNKEL (reference sequence). CDR3 length: 16 residues. DNA of the CDR3: TGTGCCAGCAGCCAAGGAATGGGGGGCCGTAAAGAGACCCAGTACTTC. Protein sequence: CASSQGMGGRKETQYF.

The V gene is TRBV19, the J gene TRBJ2-5; D is perhaps TRBD2 (6 bases). V was shortened by 5 bases and J by 5 bases, with 15 bases between the two germline ends. In germline, CDR1 is LNHDA, CDR2 SQIVND (reference sequence). The CDR3 is 14 amino acids. The CDR3 nucleotides read TGTGCCAGTAGTTCCTTGTCCAGCGGGGAGACCCAGTACTTC. Encoded protein: CASSSLSSGETQYF. The full variable domain, rest sourced from reference TRBV19 and TRBJ2-5, is DGGITQSPKYLFRKEGQNVTLSCEQNLNHDAMYWYRQDPGQGLRLIYYSQIVNDFQKGDIAEGYSVSREKKESFPLTVTSAQKNPTAFYLCASSSLSSGETQYFGPGTRLLVL.

The rearrangement uses TRBV30 and TRBJ1-2; D remains ambiguous. Per the germline V gene, CDR1 is GTSNPN and CDR2 is SVGIG (reference sequence). V dropped 3 bases and J dropped 2 bases, with 19 bases sitting between them. The CDR3 extends over 16 amino acids. The CDR3 loop reads CAWSLSLLSSNYGYTF. The CDR3 DNA follows: TGTGCCTGGAGCTTATCGCTTTTGTCCTCAAACTATGGCTACACCTTC.

This sequence joins TRBV7-9 and TRBJ1-1, with a possible D match to TRBD1 (6 bases). CDR3 size: 14 residues. Germline CDR1 is SEHNR and CDR2 is FQNEAQ (reference sequence). The ends were cut back, 3 bases at V and 6 bases at J, with 14 bases in the middle. CDR3 region: CASSFLQGSAEAFF. CDR3 nucleotides: TGTGCCAGCAGCTTTCTACAGGGCTCTGCTGAAGCTTTCTTT.

This sequence joins TRBV12-3 or TRBV12-4 and TRBJ2-7; D gene uncertain. The CDR3 covers 13 residues. V was clipped by 6 bases and J by 1 base, with 10 bases between them. The CDR3 coding sequence is TGTGCCAGCAGGCCCGACTGGTCCTACGAGCAGTACTTC. Translating gives CASRPDWSYEQYF.

The chain carries TRBV6-6 and TRBJ1-1; tentatively, D is TRBD1 (5 bases). Germline CDR1 MNHNY, CDR2 SVGAGI (reference sequence). The CDR3 loop spans 11 amino acids. Trimming left V 6 bases short and J 11 bases short, with 13 bases between. Here the CDR3 reads CASSLSGDAFF. DNA of the CDR3: TGTGCCAGCAGCCTCAGCGGGGACGCTTTCTTT.

This clone was counted a few times. The V and J genes are TRBV7-2 and TRBJ2-3, with D hard to call. The V gene lost 2 bases and the J gene lost 0 bases, with 9 bases spanning the gap. Germline V gives CDR1 SGHTA, CDR2 FQGNSA. This CDR3 is built from 15 residues. CDR3 nucleotide sequence: TGTGCCAGCAGCTTACCCCCGTTCAGCACAGATACGCAGTATTTT. Residues: CASSLPPFSTDTQYF.

The chain uses TRBV10-3 and TRBJ2-2, with D possibly being TRBD1 (6 bases). V lost 5 bases and J lost 0, with 16 bases in between. The CDR3 length is 17 residues. Germline V lookup: CDR1 ENHRY, CDR2 SYGVKD. CDR3 in DNA: TGTGCCATCAGTTTACCCCAGACAGGCGCGAACACCGGGGAGCTGTTTTTT. Its protein is CAISLPQTGANTGELFF.

This clone was observed a few times. The J gene is TRBJ2-2, the V gene TRBV10-1; D is undetermined. Deletions cut 4 bases from V and 7 bases from J, with 13 bases between. Germline V CDR1 and CDR2: WNHNN, SYGVQD (reference sequence). There are 14 residues in the CDR3. The CDR3 coding sequence is TGCGCCAGCAGTGTGGGAAGCCTTTACGGGGAGCTGTTTTTT. Encoded protein: CASSVGSLYGELFF.